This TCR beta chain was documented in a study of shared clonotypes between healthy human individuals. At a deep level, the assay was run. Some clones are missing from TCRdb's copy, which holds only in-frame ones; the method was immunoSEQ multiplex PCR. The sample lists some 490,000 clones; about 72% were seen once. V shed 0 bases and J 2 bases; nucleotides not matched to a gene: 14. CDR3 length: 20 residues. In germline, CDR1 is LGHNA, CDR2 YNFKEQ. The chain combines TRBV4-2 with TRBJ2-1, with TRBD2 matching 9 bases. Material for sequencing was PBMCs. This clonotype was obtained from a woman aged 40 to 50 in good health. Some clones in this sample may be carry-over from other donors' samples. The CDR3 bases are TGTGCCAGCAGCCAAGATCCGGAGAGGTCGGCGGGAGGGCCCTACAATGAGCAGTTCTTC. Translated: CASSQDPERSAGGPYNEQFF.